The rows below give T cell receptor beta chains drawn from one sample of a study of T cell responses to AZD1222 COVID-19 vaccine. Only in-frame clones appear in the TCRdb table, and some are missing; sequencing was by immunoSEQ multiplex PCR. This table has under 150,000 clones, about 92% appearing once. The source was peripheral blood, collected on day 0 of AZD1222 vaccination. These receptors were taken from an adult in good health. Both conserved end residues are part of each CDR3. A D gene is named only where the DNA matches it firmly. For some rows the clone size is stated as once, few or many, or as a class when expanded; others skip it.

V gene: TRBV5-1; clone size: NA; D gene: NA; J gene: TRBJ2-3; CDR3 DNA: TGCGCCAGCAGCTTCGAGACTAGTACAGATACGCAGTATTTT; CDR3 protein: CASSFETSTDTQYF
V gene: TRBV27; clone size: once; D gene: NA; J gene: TRBJ2-2; CDR3 DNA: TGTGCCAGCAGTTTTGGGGGCACCGGGGAGCTGTTTTTT; CDR3 protein: CASSFGGTGELFF
V gene: TRBV3-1/TRBV3-2; clone size: NA; D gene: NA; J gene: TRBJ1-6; CDR3 DNA: TGTGCCAGCAGCCAAAACAGCTATAATTCACCCCTCCACTTT; CDR3 protein: CASSQNSYNSPLHF
V gene: TRBV7-8; clone size: NA; D gene: NA; J gene: TRBJ2-6; CDR3 DNA: TGTGCCAGCAGCTTACCGCACTCTGGGGCCAACGTCCTGACTTTC; CDR3 protein: CASSLPHSGANVLTF
V gene: TRBV7-9; clone size: NA; D gene: NA; J gene: TRBJ2-7; CDR3 DNA: TGTGCCAGCAGCTTGGAGTTTGGGGCCTACGAGCAGTACTTC; CDR3 protein: CASSLEFGAYEQYF
V gene: TRBV6-5; clone size: NA; D gene: TRBD2; J gene: TRBJ2-3; CDR3 DNA: TGTGCCAGCCAAGCGGGGGGAGGGCCGGGAGATACGCAGTATTTT; CDR3 protein: CASQAGGGPGDTQYF
V gene: TRBV10-1; clone size: NA; D gene: NA; J gene: TRBJ2-7; CDR3 DNA: TGCGCCAGCAGTCCTGCCCCCTACGAGCAGTACTTC; CDR3 protein: CASSPAPYEQYF
V gene: TRBV7-9; clone size: NA; D gene: TRBD1; J gene: TRBJ1-3; CDR3 DNA: TGTGCCAGCAGCTTAGGCGGGGAACACAGGGGGCGAAAAAACACCATATATTTT; CDR3 protein: CASSLGGEHRGRKNTIYF
V gene: TRBV13; clone size: NA; D gene: NA; J gene: TRBJ1-1; CDR3 DNA: TGTGCCAGCAGCTTAGGCGGGGACACTGAAGCTTTCTTT; CDR3 protein: CASSLGGDTEAFF
V gene: TRBV6-2/TRBV6-3; clone size: once; D gene: NA; J gene: TRBJ2-1; CDR3 DNA: TGTGCCAGCAGTTATGTTAGGGAACTGTTCTTC; CDR3 protein: CASSYVRELFF
V gene: TRBV2; clone size: NA; D gene: NA; J gene: TRBJ2-1; CDR3 DNA: TGTGCCAGCAGTACAGGGCGTGAGCAGTTCTTC; CDR3 protein: CASSTGREQFF
V gene: TRBV6-5; clone size: NA; D gene: NA; J gene: TRBJ1-2; CDR3 DNA: TGTGCCAGCAGAACCACGACCCGCAACTATGGCTACACCTTC; CDR3 protein: CASRTTTRNYGYTF
V gene: TRBV7-8; clone size: NA; D gene: NA; J gene: TRBJ2-1; CDR3 DNA: TGTGCCAGCAGAAGTAGAGGAAGGGGTGAGCAGTTCTTC; CDR3 protein: CASRSRGRGEQFF
V gene: TRBV4-3; clone size: NA; D gene: NA; J gene: TRBJ1-1; CDR3 DNA: TGCGCCAGCAGTTCAAGGCAGGGAGGAATCACTGAAGCTTTCTTT; CDR3 protein: CASSSRQGGITEAFF
V gene: TRBV4-3; clone size: NA; D gene: TRBD1; J gene: TRBJ1-4; CDR3 DNA: TGCGCCAGCAGCCAAGACCGGGGACAGGGGAGAGCTAATGAAAAACTGTTTTTT; CDR3 protein: CASSQDRGQGRANEKLFF
V gene: TRBV3-1/TRBV3-2; clone size: NA; D gene: NA; J gene: TRBJ2-3; CDR3 DNA: TGTGCCAGCAGCCTACAGACGTATCGAGCCCCCGAGCATTTT; CDR3 protein: CASSLQTYRAPEHF
V gene: TRBV3-1/TRBV3-2; clone size: NA; D gene: TRBD1; J gene: TRBJ1-6; CDR3 DNA: TGTGCCAGCAGCGAAGGGACAGCTGATTCACCCCTCCACTTT; CDR3 protein: CASSEGTADSPLHF
V gene: TRBV2; clone size: NA; D gene: NA; J gene: TRBJ1-4; CDR3 DNA: TGTGCCAGCAGTGAAAGGACAACTAATGAAAAACTGTTTTTT; CDR3 protein: CASSERTTNEKLFF
V gene: TRBV7-2; clone size: NA; D gene: NA; J gene: TRBJ2-7; CDR3 DNA: TGTGCCAGCAGCTTTGTGGGGACCCCGGGGACGCTCTACGAGCAGTACTTC; CDR3 protein: CASSFVGTPGTLYEQYF
V gene: TRBV3-1/TRBV3-2; clone size: NA; D gene: TRBD1; J gene: TRBJ2-7; CDR3 DNA: TGTGCCAGCAGCCGGACAGGGGTGGAGCACGAGCAGTACTTC; CDR3 protein: CASSRTGVEHEQYF
V gene: TRBV7-9; clone size: few; D gene: NA; J gene: TRBJ2-1; CDR3 DNA: TGTGCCAGCAGCTTAGACGGGAGCTCCTACAATGAGCAGTTCTTC; CDR3 protein: CASSLDGSSYNEQFF
V gene: TRBV14; clone size: NA; D gene: TRBD1; J gene: TRBJ1-1; CDR3 DNA: TGTGCCAGCAGCCAAGTTACAGGGGTCACTGAAGCTTTCTTT; CDR3 protein: CASSQVTGVTEAFF
V gene: TRBV5-1; clone size: NA; D gene: TRBD1; J gene: TRBJ1-1; CDR3 DNA: TGCGCCAGCAGCTTCAGGACAGGGTTGGTCACTGAAGCTTTCTTT; CDR3 protein: CASSFRTGLVTEAFF
V gene: TRBV24-1; clone size: NA; D gene: TRBD2; J gene: TRBJ2-3; CDR3 DNA: TGTGCCACCAGTGATTCTCAGGGAGGGCCGGATACGCAGTATTTT; CDR3 protein: CATSDSQGGPDTQYF
V gene: TRBV6-5; clone size: NA; D gene: NA; J gene: TRBJ2-6; CDR3 DNA: TGTGCGGGTTCTGGGGCCAACGTCCTGACTTTC; CDR3 protein: CAGSGANVLTF
V gene: TRBV30; clone size: NA; D gene: NA; J gene: TRBJ2-3; CDR3 DNA: TGTGCCTGGAGTGTCTTAGATGGGGGGACAGATACGCAGTATTTT; CDR3 protein: CAWSVLDGGTDTQYF
V gene: TRBV3-1/TRBV3-2; clone size: NA; D gene: NA; J gene: TRBJ2-6; CDR3 DNA: TGTGCCAGCAGCCCCGCCCGGAGCTCTGGGGCCAACGTCCTGACTTTC; CDR3 protein: CASSPARSSGANVLTF
V gene: TRBV7-6; clone size: once; D gene: NA; J gene: TRBJ1-4; CDR3 DNA: TGTGCCAGCAGCGAGAGAGGGTCAGCAACTAATGAAAAACTGTTTTTT; CDR3 protein: CASSERGSATNEKLFF
V gene: TRBV19; clone size: NA; D gene: TRBD1; J gene: TRBJ1-2; CDR3 DNA: TGTGCCAGTGGGATGGACAGGGGTTATGGCTACACCTTC; CDR3 protein: CASGMDRGYGYTF
V gene: TRBV6-2/TRBV6-3; clone size: NA; D gene: TRBD2; J gene: TRBJ2-7; CDR3 DNA: TGTGCCAGCAGTTATGGAGTTAGCGGGATTGGTTCCTACGAGCAGTACTTC; CDR3 protein: CASSYGVSGIGSYEQYF
V gene: TRBV3-1/TRBV3-2; clone size: NA; D gene: NA; J gene: TRBJ2-7; CDR3 DNA: TGTGCCAGCAGCTCAAATCCGCCGGGACCGAGGAACTACGAGCAGTACTTC; CDR3 protein: CASSSNPPGPRNYEQYF
V gene: TRBV5-5; clone size: NA; D gene: NA; J gene: TRBJ2-5; CDR3 DNA: TGTGCCAGCAGCTTGTCTTCGGCCTACAGGGCATTGGGACAAGAGACCCAGTACTTC; CDR3 protein: CASSLSSAYRALGQETQYF
V gene: TRBV20-1; clone size: NA; D gene: NA; J gene: TRBJ2-7; CDR3 DNA: TGCAGTGCTAGAGATAGCTGGGAGCAGTACTTC; CDR3 protein: CSARDSWEQYF
V gene: TRBV27; clone size: NA; D gene: TRBD1; J gene: TRBJ2-2; CDR3 DNA: TGTGCCAGCAGTCAATGGACAGGGCTGGGCACCGGGGAGCTGTTTTTT; CDR3 protein: CASSQWTGLGTGELFF
V gene: TRBV7-2; clone size: NA; D gene: TRBD1; J gene: TRBJ1-2; CDR3 DNA: TGTGCCAGCAGCTTCCCTCGGACAGGGCCCTATGGCTACACCTTC; CDR3 protein: CASSFPRTGPYGYTF
V gene: TRBV2; clone size: NA; D gene: NA; J gene: TRBJ1-1; CDR3 DNA: TGTGCCAGCAGTGAAATTGGATGGGTCCGAGCTGAAGCTTTCTTT; CDR3 protein: CASSEIGWVRAEAFF
V gene: TRBV19; clone size: NA; D gene: NA; J gene: TRBJ1-5; CDR3 DNA: TGTGCCAGTAGTATTGAGGCCTATCAGCCCCAGCATTTT; CDR3 protein: CASSIEAYQPQHF
V gene: TRBV10-3; clone size: NA; D gene: NA; J gene: TRBJ1-4; CDR3 DNA: TGTGCCATCAAAGGGAGCCTTGCAACTAATGAAAAACTGTTTTTT; CDR3 protein: CAIKGSLATNEKLFF
V gene: TRBV6-2/TRBV6-3; clone size: once; D gene: NA; J gene: TRBJ2-7; CDR3 DNA: TGTGCCAGCAGCCGAGACAGCTTGTCTTCCTACGAGCAGTACTTC; CDR3 protein: CASSRDSLSSYEQYF
V gene: TRBV25-1; clone size: few; D gene: NA; J gene: TRBJ1-5; CDR3 DNA: TGTGCCAGCAGTCCCGCTGGCGGGCATCAGCCCCAGCATTTT; CDR3 protein: CASSPAGGHQPQHF
V gene: TRBV15; clone size: NA; D gene: TRBD2; J gene: TRBJ2-5; CDR3 DNA: TGTGCCACCAGCTACCGCGGGGGGCTTCAAGAGACCCAGTACTTC; CDR3 protein: CATSYRGGLQETQYF
V gene: TRBV10-1; clone size: NA; D gene: TRBD1; J gene: TRBJ2-5; CDR3 DNA: TGCGCCAGCGCGGGCGGGACAGGGAGGGAGACCCAGTACTTC; CDR3 protein: CASAGGTGRETQYF
V gene: TRBV6-6; clone size: NA; D gene: NA; J gene: TRBJ2-2; CDR3 DNA: TGTGCTTCACGGGGGTTTTGGACCGGGGAGCTGTTTTTT; CDR3 protein: CASRGFWTGELFF
V gene: TRBV6-1; clone size: once; D gene: NA; J gene: TRBJ1-1; CDR3 DNA: TGTGCCAGCAGTGAAGCGCCCAGAGAAGCTTTCTTT; CDR3 protein: CASSEAPREAFF
V gene: TRBV24-1; clone size: NA; D gene: TRBD1; J gene: TRBJ1-1; CDR3 DNA: TGTGCCACCAGTGACATGACAGGGTTGGCTTTCTTT; CDR3 protein: CATSDMTGLAFF
V gene: TRBV7-9; clone size: NA; D gene: NA; J gene: TRBJ1-6; CDR3 DNA: TGTGCCAGCGAAACAGACGTAAATTCACCCCTCCACTTT; CDR3 protein: CASETDVNSPLHF
V gene: TRBV7-9; clone size: few; D gene: TRBD1; J gene: TRBJ2-1; CDR3 DNA: TGTGCCAGCAGCTTCGACGACAGGGTCAATGAGCAGTTCTTC; CDR3 protein: CASSFDDRVNEQFF
V gene: TRBV29-1; clone size: NA; D gene: NA; J gene: TRBJ2-3; CDR3 DNA: TGCAGCGTTGAGATTACGAGCACAGATACGCAGTATTTT; CDR3 protein: CSVEITSTDTQYF